These 32 T cell receptor beta chains were sequenced from one sample in a study of technical replicates of blood from a few donors. Only in-frame clones appear in the TCRdb table, and some are missing; sequencing was by immunoSEQ multiplex PCR. This sample has some 87,000 clones, with 93% found just once. Material for sequencing was T cells isolated from PBMCs. Every receptor here comes from a human donor in good health.

This clone was picked up one time. The chain is built from TRBV14 and TRBJ2-1, with TRBD2 matching over 12 bases. The CDR3 runs 16 residues. J lost 8 bases, V lost 1 base, and 6 bases had no gene match. Germline CDR1 and CDR2: SGHDN and FVKESK. The CDR3 is CASSQVLAGGKDEQFF. CDR3 nucleotide sequence: TGTGCCAGCAGCCAAGTCCTAGCGGGAGGGAAGGATGAGCAGTTCTTC.

The J gene is TRBJ2-2, the V gene TRBV9, with 7 bases identical to TRBD2. CDR1 and CDR2 from the germline V gene are SGDLS and YYNGEE. V dropped 0 bases and J dropped 5; count of bases not matched to a gene: 7. The CDR3 extends over 16 amino acids. The CDR3 DNA sequence: TGTGCCAGCAGCGTAGAAGAGCGGGGTTGGACCGGGGAGCTGTTTTTT. As protein: CASSVEERGWTGELFF.

The chain employs TRBV2 and TRBJ2-1; 14 bases map to TRBD2. Germline V gives CDR1 SNHLY, CDR2 FYNNEI. V lost 4 bases and J lost 10; bases outside the gene matches: 6. This CDR3 has 15 amino acids. CDR3: CASSGGLAGVEEQFF. CDR3 coding DNA: TGTGCCAGCAGTGGGGGACTAGCGGGAGTGGAAGAGCAGTTCTTC.

The chain joins TRBV27 to TRBJ1-2; 8 positions match TRBD1. This CDR3 comprises 14 residues. Trimming removed 2 bases from V and 4 bases from J; junction bases left unmatched: 3. CDR1 MNHEY and CDR2 SMNVEV come from the germline V gene (reference sequence). CDR3: CASSLGTGGYGYTF. The CDR3 DNA reads as TGTGCCAGCAGTTTAGGAACAGGGGGCTATGGCTACACCTTC.

This clone was seen only once. The chain is built from TRBV19 and TRBJ1-2, with TRBD1 as a possible D gene (6 bases). Germline CDR1 and CDR2: LNHDA and SQIVND (reference sequence). There are 15 residues in the CDR3. Trimming took off 3 bases at V and 0 bases at J, with 11 bases between the two ends. The CDR3 nucleotides are TGTGCCAGTAGTATTTGGACAGATCCTAACTATGGCTACACCTTC. This codes for CASSIWTDPNYGYTF.

The V call is TRBV7-2, the J call TRBJ2-5, with D unclear. The CDR3 length is 12 residues. CDR1 is SGHTA and CDR2 is FQGNSA in the germline V gene. V lost 1 base and J lost 5, with 5 bases in between. The CDR3 coding sequence is TGTGCCAGCAGCTTAGTTCCTGAGACCCAGTACTTC. Translated: CASSLVPETQYF.

The chain has TRBV28 and TRBJ2-7; D is possibly TRBD2 (6 bases). The ends were cut back, 3 bases at V and 3 bases at J, with 9 bases in the middle. The CDR3 is 13 amino acids. CDR1 is MDHEN, CDR2 SYDVKM, per germline. CDR3 protein: CASSFGGNYEQYF. CDR3 DNA: TGTGCCAGCAGTTTCGGAGGGAACTACGAGCAGTACTTC.

The chain uses TRBV5-4 and TRBJ2-1; a weak D match, TRBD2 (6 bases). The V gene's germline CDR1 is SGHNT and CDR2 YYREEE (reference sequence). The V end lost 1 base, the J end lost 3 bases, and 11 bases lay between the germline ends. The CDR3 covers 15 residues. The CDR3 nucleotides read TGTGCCAGCAGCTTGCCGGTGACTAGCTACAATGAGCAGTTCTTC. Translated, it gives CASSLPVTSYNEQFF.

The V call is TRBV15, the J call TRBJ1-4, with a possible D match to TRBD1 (5 bases). The V gene lost 0 bases and the J gene lost 13 bases, with 18 bases spanning the gap. In germline, CDR1 is LNHNV, CDR2 YYDKDF (reference sequence). The CDR3 loop spans 15 amino acids. CDR3: CATSRDYGQGDGLFF. The CDR3 nucleotides are TGTGCCACCAGCAGAGATTACGGGCAGGGTGATGGACTGTTTTTT. Full variable domain (missing parts from reference TRBV15 and TRBJ1-4): DAMVIQNPRYQVTQFGKPVTLSCSQTLNHNVMYWYQQKSSQAPKLLFHYYDKDFNNEADTPDNFQSRRPNTSFCFLDIRSPGLGDTAMYLCATSRDYGQGDGLFFGSGTQLSVL.

Concerning this clone: The same CDR3 arises from other DNA sequences in this sample as well. V gene TRBV2 combines with J gene TRBJ1-1; a weak D match, TRBD1 (6 bases). The length of the CDR3 is 13 residues. CDR1 is SNHLY and CDR2 is FYNNEI in the germline V gene. V dropped 1 base and J dropped 5 bases, with 8 bases sitting between them. The CDR3 here is CASSEVGGTEAFF. The CDR3 nucleotides read TGTGCCAGCAGTGAAGTAGGGGGAACTGAAGCTTTCTTT.

The sample holds one count of this clone. J is TRBJ1-5 and V is TRBV5-8, with 10 positions matching TRBD1. From germline, CDR1 is SGHTS and CDR2 YDEGEE. The CDR3 consists of 16 residues. Trimming took 7 bases from V and 2 from J; bases not matched to a gene: 9. The CDR3 nucleotides read TGTGCCAGCTGCCACCGGGACAGGGGAGGCAATCAGCCCCAGCATTTT. Encoded protein: CASCHRDRGGNQPQHF.

The rearrangement uses TRBV7-3 and TRBJ2-2; a possible D gene is TRBD2 (5 bases). Germline V gene sequence: CDR1 SGHTA, CDR2 FQGTGA. V lost 3 bases and J 6 bases, leaving 17 bases between the germline ends. The length of the CDR3 is 16 residues. The CDR3 nucleotides are TGTGCCAGCAGCTTCATCCCGGGAACTATGGCCGGGGAGCTGTTTTTT. This encodes CASSFIPGTMAGELFF.

J is TRBJ2-7 and V is TRBV7-2, with D unclear. This CDR3 comprises 15 residues. The germline V and J ends were trimmed by 6 bases and 0 bases, with 15 bases remaining between them. Germline V gives CDR1 SGHTA, CDR2 FQGNSA. The CDR3 loop reads CASSSDWSPSYEQYF. CDR3 DNA: TGTGCCAGCAGTTCCGACTGGTCCCCCTCCTACGAGCAGTACTTC.

This chain uses TRBV28 with TRBJ2-1, with TRBD2 identical over 7 bases. The junction had 4 bases not matched to a gene; V was cut back by 10 bases and J by 7 bases. The CDR3 totals 11 residues. Germline CDR1 reads MDHEN; CDR2 reads SYDVKM. CDR3 DNA: TGTGCCACCACCGGGGGGAATGAGCAGTTCTTC. It yields the protein CATTGGNEQFF.

The V and J genes are TRBV19 and TRBJ1-5; the D is unclear. Trimming removed 3 bases at V and 1 base at J, with 13 bases between. Germline lookup yields CDR1 LNHDA and CDR2 SQIVND (reference sequence). The CDR3 runs 16 residues. This CDR3 is CASSMMGRMSNQPQHF. Written as DNA, the CDR3 is TGTGCCAGTAGTATGATGGGCAGGATGAGCAATCAGCCCCAGCATTTT.

This chain joins TRBV7-9 and TRBJ2-3; 7 bases agree with TRBD1. This CDR3 has 14 amino acids. Trimming removed 5 bases from V and 3 bases from J; junction bases left unmatched: 5. Germline CDR1 and CDR2: SEHNR and FQNEAQ (reference sequence). CDR3 DNA sequence: TGTGCCAGCAGCCTAGGACAGGTAACAGATACGCAGTATTTT. Its protein is CASSLGQVTDTQYF.

CDR3 in amino acids: CASSLWLAGAHEQYF. The CDR3 region has the DNA TGTGCCAGCAGTTTATGGCTAGCGGGAGCCCACGAGCAGTACTTC. V gene TRBV28 combines with J gene TRBJ2-7; TRBD2 aligns across 10 bases. Germline trimming cut 0 bases from V and 5 bases from J; bases unmatched to any gene: 4. CDR1 MDHEN and CDR2 SYDVKM come from the germline V gene. The CDR3 sequence is 15 residues long.

V usage is TRBV27 and J usage is TRBJ2-1; 10 bases fit TRBD2. The ends lost 1 base at V and 2 bases at J; junction bases unmatched: 8. The CDR3 totals 18 residues. Germline V gene sequence: CDR1 MNHEY, CDR2 SMNVEV (reference sequence). The CDR3 DNA follows: TGTGCCAGCAGTTTATTTATGACTAGCGGGTTAGCCTACAATGAGCAGTTCTTC. Translating gives CASSLFMTSGLAYNEQFF.

J is TRBJ1-5 and V is TRBV19; TRBD1 might be the D (5 bases). Trimming took 8 bases from V and 5 from J, leaving 16 bases between them. CDR1 and CDR2 from the germline V gene are LNHDA and SQIVND (reference sequence). The CDR3 contains 14 residues. CDR3 bases: TGTGCCAGTGGGGGGATTACAATCGATCAGCCCCAGCATTTT. Translation gives CASGGITIDQPQHF.

The chain couples TRBV7-2 to TRBJ1-2; 7 nucleotides match TRBD1. The J segment lost 6 bases and the V segment lost 3 bases, leaving 13 bases of the junction unmatched. This CDR3 contains 16 residues. Germline CDR1 SGHTA, CDR2 FQGNSA. CDR3 DNA: TGTGCCAGCAGCTTCGCTCCGGAGCCGGGACAGAATGGCTACACCTTC. It encodes CASSFAPEPGQNGYTF.

The gene calls are TRBV7-9 and TRBJ2-5; D is undetermined. The V end was cut by 5 bases, the J end by 5 bases, with 9 bases between. The CDR3 is 12 amino acids. Germline assignment: CDR1 SEHNR and CDR2 FQNEAQ (reference sequence). CDR3 sequence (DNA): TGTGCCAGCAGCGTGGTTGAGGAGACCCAGTACTTC. This encodes CASSVVEETQYF.

This clone was counted once. V gene TRBV11-2 combines with J gene TRBJ2-7; TRBD2 agrees at 14 bases. With 5 bases clipped from V and 5 bases from J, the junction kept 5 bases outside the gene matches. This CDR3 is 15 amino acids long. From germline, CDR1 is SGHAT and CDR2 FQNNGV. The CDR3 spells CASSTRTSGRNEQYF. DNA of the CDR3: TGTGCCAGCAGCACGCGGACTAGCGGGAGGAACGAGCAGTACTTC.

J is TRBJ1-1 and V is TRBV7-3; 7 bases agree with TRBD1. This CDR3 spans 16 amino acids. The ends lost 4 bases at V and 1 base at J; junction bases unmatched: 9. Germline-derived CDR1 and CDR2 are SGHTA and FQGTGA. CDR3 loop: CASSSSLAGGNTEAFF. CDR3 DNA: TGTGCCAGCAGCTCGTCTTTGGCAGGGGGGAACACTGAAGCTTTCTTT.

For the CDR3, the DNA is TGCGCCAGCAGCCAAGATGGACAACTAGCGGGAGATAGTGAGCAGTTCTTC. Residues: CASSQDGQLAGDSEQFF. The chain couples TRBV4-1 to TRBJ2-1; 11 bases match TRBD2. This CDR3 is built from 17 residues. CDR1 is MGHRA, CDR2 YSYEKL, per germline. The V gene end was trimmed by 0 bases and the J gene end by 9 bases; junction bases not matched to a gene: 10.

Written as DNA, the CDR3 is TGTGCCAGCAGCGCCCGGGGGAACACTGAAGCTTTCTTT. Its translation is CASSARGNTEAFF. The genes are TRBV21-1 and TRBJ1-1. TRBV21-1 is shown as a pseudogene. This CDR3 has 13 residues.

In regard to this clone: At one boundary the junction diverges from the germline segment, which might be a read error. The CDR3 is CSVEARDRRYNEQFF. The CDR3 coding sequence is TGCAGCGTCGAAGCGAGGGACAGACGTTACAATGAGCAGTTCTTC. The chain recombines TRBV29-1 with TRBJ2-1; 7 nucleotides agree with TRBD1. CDR3 length: 15 amino acids. Germline CDR1 SQVTM, CDR2 ANQGSEA.

The genes are TRBV10-1 and TRBJ2-4, with 8 bases that match TRBD2. CDR1 and CDR2 (germline): WNHNN, SYGVQD (reference sequence). V shed 3 bases, J shed 6 bases, and the junction held 4 bases outside the gene matches. The CDR3 length is 14 residues. The CDR3 sequence is CASSDAGGGNIQYF. In DNA form, the CDR3 reads TGCGCCAGCAGTGACGCGGGAGGAGGAAACATTCAGTACTTC.

The gene calls are TRBV6-5 and TRBJ1-1; D may be TRBD1 (6 bases). The V gene lost 6 bases and the J gene lost 1 base, with 12 bases spanning the gap. The CDR3 has 14 amino acids. Germline V gene sequence: CDR1 MNHEY, CDR2 SVGAGI. The CDR3, as DNA: TGTGCCAGCAGGACCGACAGGAGGAACACTGAAGCTTTCTTT. Protein product: CASRTDRRNTEAFF.

V usage is TRBV5-4 and J usage is TRBJ2-2, with D unresolved. This CDR3 has 16 residues. V lost 1 base to trimming and J lost 2 bases, with 12 bases between them. CDR1 is SGHNT, CDR2 YYREEE, per germline (reference sequence). CDR3 sequence (DNA): TGTGCCAGCAGCTTGAGCGCGAACTTAAACACCGGGGAGCTGTTTTTT. Protein product: CASSLSANLNTGELFF.

The chain uses TRBV7-2 and TRBJ2-5; 7 bases fit TRBD2. V dropped 6 bases and J dropped 0; count of bases not matched to a gene: 7. The CDR3 is 15 amino acids. Germline V gives CDR1 SGHTA, CDR2 FQGNSA. The CDR3 spells CASRPTSAYQETQYF. The CDR3 DNA is TGTGCCAGCAGACCCACTAGCGCATACCAAGAGACCCAGTACTTC.

The chain combines TRBV4-3 with TRBJ2-3; D gene unclear. Per germline, CDR1 LGHNA and CDR2 YSLEER. V was shortened by 0 bases and J by 2 bases, with 6 bases between the two germline ends. The CDR3 is made up of 14 amino acids. In DNA form, the CDR3 reads TGCGCCAGCAGCCAAGAGGCTCCCACAGATACGCAGTATTTT. This encodes CASSQEAPTDTQYF.

The V call is TRBV5-5, the J call TRBJ1-4; D gene ambiguous. V dropped 0 bases and J dropped 0 bases, with 6 bases sitting between them. This CDR3 is 15 amino acids long. Germline lookup yields CDR1 SGHKS and CDR2 YYEKEE (reference sequence). The CDR3 DNA is TGTGCCAGCAGCTTGGCCTTTGCAACTAATGAAAAACTGTTTTTT. The encoded protein is CASSLAFATNEKLFF.